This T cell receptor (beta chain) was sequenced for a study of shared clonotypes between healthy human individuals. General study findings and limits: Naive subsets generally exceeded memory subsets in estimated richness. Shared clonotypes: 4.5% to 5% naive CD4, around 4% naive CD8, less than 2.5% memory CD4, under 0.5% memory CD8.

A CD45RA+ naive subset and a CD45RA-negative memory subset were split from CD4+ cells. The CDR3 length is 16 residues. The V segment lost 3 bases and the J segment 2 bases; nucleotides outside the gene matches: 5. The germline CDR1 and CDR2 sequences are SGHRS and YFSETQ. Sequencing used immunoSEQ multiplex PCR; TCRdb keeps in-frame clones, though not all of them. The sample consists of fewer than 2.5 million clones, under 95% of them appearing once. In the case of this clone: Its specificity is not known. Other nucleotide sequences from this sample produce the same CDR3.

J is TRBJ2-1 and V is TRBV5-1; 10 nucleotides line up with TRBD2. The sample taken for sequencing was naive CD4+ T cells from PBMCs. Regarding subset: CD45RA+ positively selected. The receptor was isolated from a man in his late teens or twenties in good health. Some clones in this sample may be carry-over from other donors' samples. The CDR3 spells CASSWGLAGAYNEQFF. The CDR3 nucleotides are TGCGCCAGCAGCTGGGGGCTAGCGGGGGCCTACAATGAGCAGTTCTTC. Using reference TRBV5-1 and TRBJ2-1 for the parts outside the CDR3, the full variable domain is KAGVTQTPRYLIKTRGQQVTLSCSPISGHRSVSWYQQTPGQGLQFLFEYFSETQRNKGNFPGRFSGRQFSNSRSEMNVSTLELGDSALYLCASSWGLAGAYNEQFFGPGTRLTVL.